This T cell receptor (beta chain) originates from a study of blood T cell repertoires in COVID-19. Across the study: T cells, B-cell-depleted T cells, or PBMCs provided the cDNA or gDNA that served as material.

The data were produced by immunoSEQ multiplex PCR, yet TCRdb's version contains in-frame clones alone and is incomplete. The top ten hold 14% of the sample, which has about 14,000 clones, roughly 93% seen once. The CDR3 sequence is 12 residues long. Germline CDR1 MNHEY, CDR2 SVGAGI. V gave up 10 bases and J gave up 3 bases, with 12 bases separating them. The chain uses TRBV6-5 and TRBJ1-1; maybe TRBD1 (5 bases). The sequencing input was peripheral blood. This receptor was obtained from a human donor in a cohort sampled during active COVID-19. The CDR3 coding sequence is TGTGCCACCAAAGCGGGACACACTGAAGCTTTCTTT. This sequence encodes CATKAGHTEAFF.